This T cell receptor (beta chain) is from a study of T cell responses to AZD1222 COVID-19 vaccine. This clone came up once. The antigen remains undetermined. The germline V and J ends were trimmed by 6 bases and 2 bases, with 9 bases remaining between them. Germline-derived CDR1 and CDR2 are SNHLY and FYNNEI. This CDR3 spans 13 amino acids. This table comes from immunoSEQ multiplex PCR, and its TCRdb copy is limited to in-frame clones, with some not included. The data contain 100,000 to 130,000 clones, under 95% of them singletons. Study outcomes and limitations: Scientists sampled the repertoires only once the peak T cell response had passed. The CD4 TCRs associated with vaccination extended across spike and predominated at 160-218 and 743-854.

V is TRBV2 and J is TRBJ2-3; no clear D gene. This material consisted of peripheral blood, taken on day 0 of AZD1222 vaccination. The receptor was derived from an adult in good health. Here the CDR3 reads CASSLDLTDTQYF. CDR3 in DNA: TGTGCCAGCAGCTTGGACCTCACAGATACGCAGTATTTT.